These 25 T cell receptor beta chains came from one sample sequenced in a study of T cells after yellow fever vaccination. TCRdb reprocessed the 5' RACE reads with MiXCR, giving one entry per CDR3 protein. The sample records about 160,000 distinct CDR3 sequences, 6% to 7.5% being singletons. Here the sequenced sample was CD4+ T cells sorted from PBMCs, taken 5 days after the first yellow fever vaccination. The receptors derive from a man between 18 and 35 years old who received the YFV17D yellow fever vaccine.

This clonotype was recorded at least ten times. This chain uses TRBV6-5 with TRBJ1-5; D is undetermined. Trimming shortened V by 1 base and J by 7 bases, and 8 bases separated the two germline ends. Germline-derived CDR1 and CDR2 are MNHEY and SVGAGI. The CDR3 length is 13 residues. The CDR3 is CASSYFRGQPQHF. Here the CDR3 DNA reads TGTGCCAGCAGTTACTTCAGAGGACAGCCCCAGCATTTT.

This clonotype was recorded a few times. The chain combines TRBV20-1 with TRBJ2-6; no clear D. Between the trimmed V and J ends, which lost 4 bases and 0 bases, there was a span of 13 bases. This CDR3 has 16 amino acids. Germline V gene sequence: CDR1 DFQATT, CDR2 SNEGSKA (reference sequence). The CDR3 reads CSATLTSGSGANVLTF. The CDR3 DNA is TGCAGTGCTACATTGACATCCGGCTCTGGGGCCAACGTCCTGACTTTC.

This clonotype was found a few times. The chain recombines TRBV12-3 or TRBV12-4 with TRBJ2-3, with 7 positions matching TRBD2. Trimming removed 1 base from V and 2 bases from J; junction bases left unmatched: 6. The CDR3 totals 16 residues. The CDR3 region is CASSLGLAAYTDTQYF. CDR3 in DNA: TGTGCCAGCAGTTTAGGTCTAGCGGCATACACAGATACGCAGTATTTT.

This clonotype was counted many times. DNA for the CDR3: TGCGCCAGCAGCTTGGACACGGTCGATGGCTACACCTTC. As protein: CASSLDTVDGYTF. The gene calls are TRBV5-1 and TRBJ1-2; no clear D gene. The germline gives CDR1 SGHRS, CDR2 YFSETQ. The CDR3 spans 13 residues. Between the trimmed V and J ends, which lost 0 bases and 6 bases, there was a span of 9 bases.

The V and J genes are TRBV15 and TRBJ1-1, with no clear D. The ends were cut back, 0 bases at V and 4 bases at J, with 15 bases in the middle. Germline V gene data show CDR1 as LNHNV and CDR2 as YYDKDF (reference sequence). CDR3 length: 16 residues. DNA of the CDR3: TGTGCCACCAGCAGAGACGGACCCTGGGTTGGCACTGAAGCTTTCTTT. Its protein product is CATSRDGPWVGTEAFF.

This clonotype was found many times. The V call is TRBV10-3, the J call TRBJ2-5; weak D call: TRBD1 (5 bases). Trimming removed 0 bases from V and 4 bases from J, with 12 bases in between. This CDR3 spans 15 amino acids. Germline assignment: CDR1 ENHRY and CDR2 SYGVKD. CDR3 amino acids: CAISESGHHLETQYF. CDR3 bases: TGTGCCATCAGTGAGTCGGGGCACCACTTAGAGACCCAGTACTTC.

This clonotype was seen repeatedly, ten times or more. The rearrangement links TRBV3-1 to TRBJ2-3; D is uncertain. The CDR3 totals 8 residues. V was pared by 6 bases and J by 11 bases, with 3 bases between. CDR1 is LGHDT and CDR2 is YNNKEL in the germline V gene (reference sequence). CDR3 loop: CASREQYF. The CDR3 DNA reads TGTGCCAGCAGGGAGCAGTATTTT.

This clonotype came up many times. The chain has TRBV5-6 and TRBJ1-2, with D hard to call. Trimming shortened V by 0 bases and J by 4 bases, and 13 bases separated the two germline ends. There are 15 residues in the CDR3. Per the germline V gene, CDR1 is SGHDT and CDR2 is YYEEEE. The CDR3 region has the DNA TGTGCCAGCAGCTTGGCGAGGACGGCGCCCTATGGCTACACCTTC. Translated: CASSLARTAPYGYTF.

This clonotype was detected many times. The CDR3 is CASGRPPSTDTQYF. CDR3 bases: TGTGCCAGCGGAAGACCCCCTAGCACAGATACGCAGTATTTT. This chain connects TRBV7-9 to TRBJ2-3; D unclear. This CDR3 region has 14 residues. V was trimmed by 8 bases and J by 0 bases, leaving 12 bases between them. Germline V CDR1 and CDR2: SEHNR, FQNEAQ (reference sequence). Full variable domain (remainder filled in from reference TRBV7-9 and TRBJ2-3): DTGVSQNPRHKITKRGQNVTFRCDPISEHNRLYWYRQTLGQGPEFLTYFQNEAQLEKSRLLSDRFSAERPKGSFSTLEIQRTEQGDSAMYLCASGRPPSTDTQYFGPGTRLTVL.

This clonotype turned up a few times. The rearrangement uses TRBV24-1 and TRBJ1-5; D gene uncertain. V was pared by 4 bases and J by 1 base, with 7 bases between. The CDR3 has 14 residues. CDR1 and CDR2 (germline): KGHDR, SFDVKD. The CDR3 DNA reads TGTGCCACCAGTGACCCGGGGAGCAATCAGCCCCAGCATTTT. This translates into CATSDPGSNQPQHF.

This clonotype was detected ten times or more. V gene TRBV20-1 combines with J gene TRBJ2-3, with 8 positions matching TRBD2. The CDR3 sequence is 14 residues long. Germline V gene sequence: CDR1 DFQATT, CDR2 SNEGSKA (reference sequence). Trimming took 3 bases from V and 1 from J; bases not matched to a gene: 3. CDR3 DNA: TGCAGTGCTAGGAGCGGGGGCCGCACAGATACGCAGTATTTT. Amino acids: CSARSGGRTDTQYF.

The rearrangement joins TRBV12-3 or TRBV12-4 to TRBJ2-5, with TRBD2 matching over 9 bases. The CDR3 runs to 17 residues. The J segment lost 7 bases and the V segment lost 5 bases, leaving 17 bases of the junction unmatched. CDR3 in DNA: TGTGCCAGCAGTCAAGGGGGCGGGGGGGGCCCGCTGTGGACCCAGTACTTC. Protein: CASSQGGGGGPLWTQYF.

This clonotype was observed a few times. This sequence joins TRBV7-2 and TRBJ1-1; 8 nucleotides align to TRBD1. This CDR3 contains 16 residues. In germline, CDR1 is SGHTA, CDR2 FQGNSA. Trimming at V came to 5 bases and at J to 0 bases, leaving 8 bases not matched to a gene. CDR3 region: CASSPQGVGMNTEAFF. The CDR3 nucleotides read TGTGCCAGCAGCCCACAGGGGGTCGGCATGAACACTGAAGCTTTCTTT.

CDR3 loop: CASSQSTGSMSPLHF. CDR3 in DNA: TGTGCCAGCAGCCAGTCGACAGGGTCTATGTCACCCCTCCACTTT. V usage is TRBV3-1 and J usage is TRBJ1-6; TRBD1 aligns across 7 bases. V dropped 3 bases and J dropped 10; count of bases not matched to a gene: 9. This CDR3 region has 15 residues. CDR1 LGHDT and CDR2 YNNKEL come from the germline V gene (reference sequence).

There are a few counts of this clonotype. The CDR3 DNA sequence: TGTGCCAGCAGTTACGGAGATCGGGATTCTGAAGCTTTCTTT. It is translated as CASSYGDRDSEAFF. V usage is TRBV6-5 and J usage is TRBJ1-1; unclear D gene. The CDR3 consists of 14 residues. The V end was cut by 2 bases, the J end by 6 bases, with 13 bases between. Germline loops: CDR1 MNHEY, CDR2 SVGAGI.

In this sample, this clonotype turned up a few times. This chain joins TRBV5-1 and TRBJ2-5; no clear D. Per germline, CDR1 SGHRS and CDR2 YFSETQ. The CDR3 is made up of 14 amino acids. The V and J ends lost 1 base and 5 bases respectively, with 12 bases between them. The CDR3 nucleotides are TGCGCCAGCAGCTTGCGGACGACCCCGGAGACCCAGTACTTC. Its protein product is CASSLRTTPETQYF.

The rearrangement joins TRBV2 to TRBJ2-6; D possibly corresponds to TRBD2 (6 bases). This CDR3 contains 16 residues. Germline CDR1 SNHLY, CDR2 FYNNEI. Trimming left V 5 bases short and J 1 base short, with 12 bases between. The CDR3 spells CASSLGRGSGANVLTF. Here the CDR3 DNA reads TGTGCCAGCAGTTTGGGGCGGGGTTCTGGGGCCAACGTCCTGACTTTC.

This clonotype was counted at least ten times. The chain uses TRBV19 and TRBJ2-7; D is possibly TRBD1 or TRBD2 (5 bases each). Germline V lookup: CDR1 LNHDA, CDR2 SQIVND (reference sequence). The CDR3 runs 15 residues. V was clipped by 7 bases and J by 0 bases, with 16 bases between them. CDR3 amino acids: CASITGRPSSYEQYV. CDR3 sequence (DNA): TGTGCCAGTATCACGGGACGGCCCAGCTCCTACGAGCAGTACGTC.

V usage is TRBV25-1 and J usage is TRBJ2-2; D is perhaps TRBD2 (5 bases). The CDR3 consists of 15 residues. The ends were cut back, 7 bases at V and 0 bases at J, with 12 bases in the middle. Germline CDR1 reads MGHDK; CDR2 reads SYGVNS. As DNA, the CDR3 is TGTGCCAGCACAATGGCCGGGACGAACACCGGGGAGCTGTTTTTT. Its translation is CASTMAGTNTGELFF.

The rearrangement uses TRBV6-6 and TRBJ2-1, with D perhaps matching TRBD2 (6 bases). Deletions cut 7 bases from V and 8 bases from J, with 15 bases between. CDR3 length equals 13 residues. The germline V gene encodes CDR1 MNHNY and CDR2 SVGAGI (reference sequence). CDR3: CASTPGEKDEQFF. CDR3 DNA: TGTGCCAGCACTCCGGGAGAGAAGGATGAGCAGTTCTTC.

This clonotype was seen many times. The chain joins TRBV20-1 to TRBJ2-3; 8 bases fit TRBD1. CDR1 and CDR2 from the germline V gene are DFQATT and SNEGSKA (reference sequence). The CDR3 extends over 14 amino acids. After removal of 5 bases from V and 0 bases from J, the junction contained 4 bases not matched to a gene. CDR3 DNA: TGCAGTGCTTCTACAGGGGGGAGCACAGATACGCAGTATTTT. Protein product: CSASTGGSTDTQYF.

The rearrangement joins TRBV2 to TRBJ2-1; D might be TRBD2 (5 bases). This CDR3 is 15 amino acids long. The V and J ends lost 7 bases and 0 bases respectively, with 13 bases between them. Germline CDR1 reads SNHLY; CDR2 reads FYNNEI. The CDR3 loop is CASMKDSSSYNEQFF. The CDR3 nucleotides are TGTGCCAGCATGAAGGACTCGAGCTCCTACAATGAGCAGTTCTTC. Looking up the rest from reference TRBV2 and TRBJ2-1 gives the full variable domain: EPEVTQTPSHQVTQMGQEVILRCVPISNHLYFYWYRQILGQKVEFLVSFYNNEISEKSEIFDDQFSVERPDGSNFTLKIRSTKLEDSAMYFCASMKDSSSYNEQFFGPGTRLTVL.

There are many counts of this clonotype. The chain recombines TRBV6-2 or TRBV6-3 with TRBJ2-5; 7 bases match TRBD1. The germline V gene encodes CDR1 MNHEY and CDR2 SVGEGT. Unmatched junction bases numbered 5, after V lost 5 bases and J lost 5 bases. This CDR3 is 13 amino acids long. The chain's CDR3 is CASSAQGRETQYF. In nucleotides, the CDR3 is TGTGCCAGCAGTGCACAGGGGCGCGAGACCCAGTACTTC.

This chain uses TRBV24-1 with TRBJ2-5, with D possibly being TRBD2 (6 bases). Per germline, CDR1 KGHDR and CDR2 SFDVKD. V lost 4 bases and J 4 bases, leaving 15 bases between the germline ends. The CDR3 runs to 15 residues. The CDR3 protein is CATSDPRGDGETQYF. The CDR3 DNA is TGTGCCACCAGTGACCCACGCGGGGACGGAGAGACCCAGTACTTC.

This clonotype showed up many times. The chain is built from TRBV6-2 or TRBV6-3 and TRBJ1-5; unclear D gene. The germline V gene encodes CDR1 MNHEY and CDR2 SVGEGT. V was clipped by 2 bases and J by 6 bases, with 8 bases between them. CDR3 length: 13 amino acids. The CDR3, as DNA: TGTGCCAGCAGTTACCCGGGTCCTCAGCCCCAGCATTTT. It yields the protein CASSYPGPQPQHF.